These T cell receptor beta chains were read from a single sample in a study of spatial heterogeneity in lung cancer. TCRdb reprocessed the 5' RACE reads with MiXCR, giving one entry per CDR3 protein. The sample lists about 120,000 distinct CDR3 sequences; 12% were seen once. The source material was PBMCs, sampled at follow-up. The receptor set was obtained from a male donor with early-stage non-small cell lung cancer. Each CDR3 is given with its conserved first and last residue. D genes are given only for firm matches. Clone size, where shown, is once, few, many, or a class for clones that have expanded.

d_gene	j_gene	v_gene	abundance	CDR3aa	CDR3nt
.	TRBJ1-6	TRBV27	many	CASSLVFRAWVNSPLHF	TGTGCCAGCAGTTTGGTGTTCAGGGCATGGGTAAATTCACCCCTCCACTTT
.	TRBJ2-2	TRBV4-2	many	CASSQERNTGELFF	TGTGCCAGCAGCCAAGAAAGGAACACCGGGGAGCTGTTTTTT
TRBD2	TRBJ2-7	TRBV6-5	.	CATGPSGGLSYEQYF	TGTGCCACCGGCCCTAGCGGGGGGCTCTCCTACGAGCAGTACTTC
.	TRBJ2-5	TRBV11-2	many	CASSLGLGGETQYF	TGTGCCAGCAGCTTAGGACTAGGGGGGGAGACCCAGTACTTC
TRBD1	TRBJ2-7	TRBV20-1	.	CSARRTGDEQYF	TGCAGTGCTAGACGGACAGGGGACGAGCAGTACTTC
TRBD1	TRBJ1-2	TRBV7-6	many	CASSMGQGSGYTF	TGTGCCAGCAGCATGGGACAGGGGAGCGGCTACACCTTC
TRBD1	TRBJ2-5	TRBV5-1	few	CASSIDRGRETQYF	TGCGCCAGCAGCATCGACAGGGGCCGGGAGACCCAGTACTTC
TRBD2	TRBJ2-7	TRBV6-4	.	CANQSGTSGDSSYEQYF	TGTGCCAACCAAAGCGGGACTAGCGGGGACAGCTCCTACGAGCAGTACTTC
TRBD1	TRBJ1-5	TRBV20-1	many	CSAGTGNQPQHF	TGCAGTGCGGGGACAGGGAATCAGCCCCAGCATTTT
TRBD1	TRBJ2-2	TRBV10-2	many	CASRPDREAGELFF	TGCGCCAGCAGACCGGACAGGGAAGCCGGGGAGCTGTTTTTT
.	TRBJ2-1	TRBV20-1	many	CSARDSRRRVYNEQFF	TGCAGTGCTAGAGATTCCCGACGGAGGGTATACAATGAGCAGTTCTTC
.	TRBJ1-6	TRBV4-3	many	CASSRVTTVSPLHF	TGCGCCAGCAGCCGCGTGACGACGGTCTCACCCCTCCACTTT
TRBD1	TRBJ2-2	TRBV7-4	.	CASSPVRGPGELFF	TGTGCCAGCAGCCCCGTCAGGGGGCCCGGGGAGCTGTTTTTT
.	TRBJ1-5	TRBV4-1	.	CASSLHGGRTNQPQHF	TGCGCCAGCAGCCTTCACGGGGGCAGGACCAATCAGCCCCAGCATTTT
.	TRBJ2-5	TRBV7-2	many	CASSLDWGQETQYF	TGTGCCAGCAGCTTAGACTGGGGCCAAGAGACCCAGTACTTC
TRBD1	TRBJ1-6	TRBV7-9	many	CASRQGNSPLHF	TGTGCCAGCAGACAGGGGAACTCACCCCTCCACTTT
.	TRBJ1-1	TRBV5-1	.	CASTDGNTEAFF	TGCGCCAGCACGGACGGGAACACTGAAGCTTTCTTT
TRBD1	TRBJ1-2	TRBV11-2	few	CASSARQGAHGYTF	TGTGCCAGCAGCGCCCGACAGGGGGCGCATGGCTACACCTTC
TRBD1	TRBJ2-7	TRBV20-1	.	CSAPGQGAYEQYF	TGCAGTGCACCGGGACAGGGCGCCTACGAGCAGTACTTC
.	TRBJ1-5	TRBV20-1	many	CSRTSLNQPQHF	TGCAGTAGGACATCACTCAATCAGCCCCAGCATTTT
TRBD2	TRBJ2-5	TRBV11-1	few	CASSSRLAGDVRTQYF	TGTGCCAGCAGTTCCCGACTAGCGGGGGACGTTCGGACCCAGTACTTC
.	TRBJ1-6	TRBV27	medium-sized	CASSLYQGELSSPLHF	TGTGCCAGCAGTTTGTACCAGGGAGAGTTGAGTTCACCCCTCCACTTT
.	TRBJ1-2	TRBV25-1	few	CASSEKGGRSYGYTF	TGTGCCAGCAGTGAAAAGGGGGGCCGATCCTATGGCTACACCTTC
.	TRBJ1-4	TRBV7-9	few	CASSPTGMYNEKLFF	TGTGCCAGCAGCCCGACAGGAATGTATAATGAAAAACTGTTTTTT
TRBD1	TRBJ1-5	TRBV5-1	many	CASSLGQGFNQPQHF	TGCGCCAGCAGCTTGGGACAGGGCTTCAATCAGCCCCAGCATTTT
.	TRBJ1-5	TRBV27	.	CASSSSNLMGPSNQPQHF	TGTGCCAGCAGTTCATCTAATCTGATGGGGCCTTCCAATCAGCCCCAGCATTTT
TRBD1	TRBJ1-1	TRBV6-5	.	CASRSDRGNTEAFF	TGTGCCAGCAGATCGGACAGGGGCAACACTGAAGCTTTCTTT
TRBD2	TRBJ2-1	TRBV12-5	few	CASVLGGSYNEQFF	TGTGCTAGTGTCCTCGGGGGGTCCTACAATGAGCAGTTCTTC
.	TRBJ1-2	TRBV27	.	CASSLGQGLGGYTF	TGTGCCAGCAGTTTAGGCCAGGGGTTAGGCGGCTACACCTTC
TRBD1	TRBJ1-6	TRBV18	many	CASSRSIPGQGSRNSPLHF	TGTGCCAGCTCACGCTCAATACCGGGACAGGGTTCGAGGAATTCACCCCTCCACTTT
TRBD1	TRBJ1-2	TRBV27	.	CASGTGANYGYTF	TGTGCCAGTGGGACAGGAGCTAACTATGGCTACACCTTC
.	TRBJ2-7	TRBV5-1	many	CASRVGAPYEQYF	TGCGCCAGCAGGGTCGGAGCACCCTACGAGCAGTACTTC
TRBD2	TRBJ2-1	TRBV6-1	many	CASSTLAGGPNEQFF	TGTGCCAGCAGTACATTAGCGGGGGGGCCAAATGAGCAGTTCTTC
.	TRBJ2-1	TRBV9	many	CASSPRTDFPGAGEQFF	TGTGCCAGCAGCCCTCGGACGGACTTCCCGGGGGCCGGTGAGCAGTTCTTC
TRBD2	TRBJ2-3	TRBV7-2	few	CASSSLAGGSTDTQYF	TGTGCCAGCAGTTCCCTAGCGGGGGGGTCCACAGATACGCAGTATTTT
TRBD2	TRBJ2-3	TRBV5-1	.	CASSFERGPQYF	TGCGCCAGCAGCTTTGAGCGGGGGCCGCAGTATTTT
.	TRBJ2-5	TRBV7-3	many	CASSLTGQYQETQYF	TGTGCCAGCAGCTTAACTGGACAGTACCAAGAGACCCAGTACTTC
.	TRBJ1-4	TRBV3-1	.	CASSQRTVRNEKLFF	TGTGCCAGCAGCCAGAGGACAGTCCGAAATGAAAAACTGTTTTTT
.	TRBJ1-6	TRBV7-6	.	CASSLAEGNSPLHF	TGTGCCAGCAGCTTAGCAGAAGGGAATTCACCCCTCCACTTT
.	TRBJ1-1	TRBV20-1	many	CSALAGQMNTEAFF	TGCAGTGCTCTAGCTGGACAGATGAACACTGAAGCTTTCTTT
.	TRBJ2-2	TRBV7-8	few	CASSLVGIGEVPGELFF	TGTGCCAGCAGCTTAGTGGGGATCGGTGAGGTCCCCGGGGAGCTGTTTTTT
.	TRBJ1-3	TRBV3-1	few	CASSQERTVGNTIYF	TGTGCCAGCAGCCAAGAAAGGACAGTTGGAAACACCATATATTTT
.	TRBJ2-4	TRBV20-1	.	CSATLAKNIQYF	TGCAGTGCTACCCTAGCCAAAAACATTCAGTACTTC
.	TRBJ2-3	TRBV7-2	many	CASSRARGDTQYF	TGTGCCAGCAGCCGAGCGAGGGGAGATACGCAGTATTTT
.	TRBJ2-3	TRBV4-1	.	CASSLRDTLTRTSTDTQYF	TGCGCCAGCAGCCTTCGGGACACCTTAACGCGGACTAGCACAGATACGCAGTATTTT
.	TRBJ2-3	TRBV20-1	few	CSASDWTASTDTQYF	TGCAGTGCTAGTGATTGGACAGCTAGCACAGATACGCAGTATTTT
TRBD1	TRBJ2-3	TRBV30	few	CAWSVNRRDRDIPDTQYF	TGTGCCTGGAGTGTCAATCGGCGGGACAGGGATATCCCAGATACGCAGTATTTT